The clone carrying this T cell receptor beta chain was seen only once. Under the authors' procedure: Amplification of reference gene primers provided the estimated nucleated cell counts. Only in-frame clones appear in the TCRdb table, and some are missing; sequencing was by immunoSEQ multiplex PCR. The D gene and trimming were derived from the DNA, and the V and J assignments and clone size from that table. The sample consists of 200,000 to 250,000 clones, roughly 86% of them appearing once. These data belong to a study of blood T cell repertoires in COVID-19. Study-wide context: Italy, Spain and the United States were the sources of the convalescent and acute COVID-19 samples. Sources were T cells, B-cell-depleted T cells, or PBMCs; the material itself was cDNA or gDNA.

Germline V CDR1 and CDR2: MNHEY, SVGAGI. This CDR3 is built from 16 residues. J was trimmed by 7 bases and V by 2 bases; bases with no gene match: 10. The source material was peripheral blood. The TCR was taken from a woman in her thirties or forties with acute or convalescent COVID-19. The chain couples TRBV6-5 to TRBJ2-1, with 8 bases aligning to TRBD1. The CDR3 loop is CASSYRNRGTGNEQFF. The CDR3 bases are TGTGCCAGCAGTTACCGGAACCGAGGGACAGGAAATGAGCAGTTCTTC.